This TCR beta chain comes out of a study of T cell changes during pregnancy in multiple sclerosis. Profiling relied on immunoSEQ multiplex PCR, and the TCRdb table lists in-frame clones only, not all of them. In the table there are about 29,000 clones, about 92% of which are singletons. Per the germline V gene, CDR1 is SGHRS and CDR2 is YFSETQ. The CDR3 spans 15 residues. V was shortened by 0 bases and J by 1 base, with 10 bases between the two germline ends. The rearrangement uses TRBV5-1 and TRBJ1-1; D not resolved. The clonotype comes from a female donor with multiple sclerosis, enrolled in a pregnancy study. The specimen comprised CD8+ T cells from peripheral blood mononuclear cells, sampled before pregnancy. The chain's CDR3 is CASSLGSYANTEAFF. CDR3 bases: TGCGCCAGCAGCTTGGGATCCTATGCGAACACTGAAGCTTTCTTT.